The present T cell receptor beta chain was sequenced within a study of blood T cells in healthy people across ages. Background on the study: With template switching, about one barcoded beta molecule was captured per two T cells.

Then a second PCR, running about 6 to 11 cycles, was carried out with a sample-barcoded 5' primer and a J-beta primer mix. Each cDNA was tagged by a template-switch adaptor containing 12 random nucleotides. One entry per CDR3 protein, called by TCRdb with MiXCR from the 5' RACE reads. This sample yields under 750,000 distinct CDR3 sequences, of which roughly 43% are seen a single time; approximately 25% belongs to the top ten. Trimming took off 0 bases at V and 1 base at J, with 5 bases between the two ends. The CDR3 extends over 13 amino acids. Germline V gene sequence: CDR1 SQVTM, CDR2 ANQGSEA. What was sequenced was blood. The V call is TRBV29-1, the J call TRBJ2-3; D is ambiguous. This clonotype was sampled from an elderly man in good health. The CDR3 nucleotides read TGCAGCGTTGAAGAGGCCGGCACAGATACGCAGTATTTT. This translates into CSVEEAGTDTQYF.